This T cell receptor beta chain was observed in a study of cytomegalovirus exposure and HLA in healthy donors. Study outcomes and limitations: The study recorded fewer than 200 TCR beta chains that were cytomegalovirus-associated. Despite most TCR sequences being rare, some public TCRs occurred in many donors.

Data came from immunoSEQ multiplex PCR; TCRdb stores just in-frame clones and leaves some out. This sample has almost 65,000 clones, with 80% to 90% found just once. The table lists this clone with a count of one. As yet, its antigen is unknown. This receptor was taken from a woman between 18 and 30 years old in good health and CMV-seronegative. The source material was PBMCs.

CDR3 sequence reads: CASRHPGGEQFF. CDR3 sequence (DNA): TGTGCCAGCAGGCACCCGGGTGGTGAGCAGTTCTTC. The chain has TRBV6-5 and TRBJ2-1, with D hard to call. CDR1 and CDR2 from the germline V gene are MNHEY and SVGAGI. Trimming took off 6 bases at V and 9 bases at J, with 12 bases between the two ends. The CDR3 contains 12 residues.